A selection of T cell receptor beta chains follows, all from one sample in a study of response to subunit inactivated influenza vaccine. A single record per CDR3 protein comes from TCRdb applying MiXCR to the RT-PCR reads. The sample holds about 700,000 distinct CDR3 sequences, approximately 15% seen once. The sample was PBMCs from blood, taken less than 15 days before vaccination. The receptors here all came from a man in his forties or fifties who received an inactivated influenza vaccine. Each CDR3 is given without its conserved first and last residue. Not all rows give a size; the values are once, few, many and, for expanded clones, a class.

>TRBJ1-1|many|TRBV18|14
ASSPPTGTVFTEAF
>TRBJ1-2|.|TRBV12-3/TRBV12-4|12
ASSLGAFFYGYT
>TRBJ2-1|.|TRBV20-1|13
SASGGGVSYNEQF
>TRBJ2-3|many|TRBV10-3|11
AISVTSTDTQY
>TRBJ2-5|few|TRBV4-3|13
ASSQDVSAKETQY
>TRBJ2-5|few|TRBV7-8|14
ASSPRREARQETQY
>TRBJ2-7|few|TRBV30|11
AWSHAGTYEQY
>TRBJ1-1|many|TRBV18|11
ASSPSRDRQAF
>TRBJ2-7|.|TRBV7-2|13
ASSLGAGGVCEQY
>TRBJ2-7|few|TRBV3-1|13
ASSQGPSGPYEQY
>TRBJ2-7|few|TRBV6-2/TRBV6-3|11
ASSIDGTYEQY
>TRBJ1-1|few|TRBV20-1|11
SARRGMNTEAF
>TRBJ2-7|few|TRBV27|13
ASSPRQGDTYEQY
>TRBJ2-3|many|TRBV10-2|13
ASSERRNPADTQY
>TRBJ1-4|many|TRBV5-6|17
ASSSTQGEDFVHNEKLF